This T cell receptor beta chain was observed in a study of molecular identifiers for immune sequencing clone quantification (dated by TCRdb to the late 2010s). A note on the overall study: For a replicate experiment, RNA from approximately 20,000 or 98,000 naive CD8 T cells was divided into five aliquots, and four of the five aliquots were sequenced. This methods study benchmarked molecular-identifier clustering-based TCR repertoire sequencing (MIDCIRS) and TCR RNA copy counting, using CD8 T cells to do so. Study-level results and caveats: The sizes of highly expanded clones could end up underestimated when identical TCR molecules share a barcode. In CMV-specific effector cells, clones with more than 20 RNA copies contained over 99% of molecules, whereas in naive cells such clones contained under 1% of molecules. About 2.9 recovered TCR RNA copies per cell were obtained by modeling, versus about 10 by digital PCR, implying a capture efficiency of 25% to 30%. Naive libraries contained spiked-in Jurkat TCR RNA (approximately nine copies' worth), which is not part of the donor repertoire. Spiked-in Jurkat TCR RNA equal to a single cell's worth was reported to be detectable even within 1,100,000 naive CD8 T cells. Without barcode sub-clustering, chimeric consensus sequences inflated TCR diversity; chimeras reached as high as 47%.

Measured from the cysteine to the phenylalanine, the CDR3 is 17 residues long. Here the CDR3 DNA is all that survives: 51 bases in frame from base 1. Via the germline V gene, CDR1 is LGHNA and CDR2 YSLEER. Trimming accounts for 0 bases at V and 6 bases at J, while the number of junction bases matched to no gene is 7. Libraries of naive CD8 T cells were built from anywhere between roughly 17,000 and 1,000,000 sorted cells, with 10%, 30% or 50% of the purified RNA used. On a BD FACSAria II, naive CD8 T cells were FACS-sorted as CD8+CD4-CCR7+CD45RA+ and collected into RLT Plus buffer. Around 10 TCR copies' worth of Jurkat RNA were spiked into about 20,000-1,100,000 naive CD8 T cell samples to test detection sensitivity. CD8 T cells were enriched with RosetteSep CD8+ T Cell Enrichment Cocktail and Ficoll-Paque, followed by ACK red cell lysis. Library preparation employed PCR. The instrument given in TCRdb is NextSeq 500. Preparation of bulk TCR libraries followed a previously described approach, with the TCR primers listed in Table S5. Total RNA was purified with the Qiagen AllPrep DNA/RNA kit. Before analysis, reads from multiple sequencing runs of the same library were pooled. In the source study's methods: Reads were retained only if an exact TCR constant sequence was present, and the retained reads were trimmed to 150 nt and grouped according to their 12-nt molecular barcodes. Within each barcode group, reads were sub-clustered at a 15% Levenshtein threshold, and quality-weighted consensus sequences were built per RNA molecule. Non-functional sequences were removed, as were lower-count sequences one edit away from another. On the basis of fitting two negative binomial distributions, barcode sub-clusters with fewer than 20% of the maximum read count were discarded. TCRdb trimmed public reads at Q25 via fastp, called clones via MiXCR and kept in-frame beta chains. One record per CDR3 amino acid sequence lists the most common genes and DNA. Here the V and J calls rest on TCRdb's processing, not on the authors' analysis. This sample has some 590,000 distinct CDR3 sequences in its table, and roughly 23% of those were observed once. The top ten clones comprise about 0.73% of the sample.

About this clonotype itself: Its cognate antigen has yet to be identified. The record has no base qualities; no much larger clone is one base away.

This sequence was found in a human donor in good health. Some libraries in this study had Jurkat cell RNA spiked in. This chain joins TRBV4-3 to TRBJ1-6; the junction holds 8 bases that match TRBD1. Sequences were obtained from naive CD8+ T cells from blood, with Jurkat cell RNA spiked in. The sample's cell subset or site label, in plain terms: FACS-sorted CD8+CD4-CCR7+CD45RA+ naive T cells. The DNA is as follows: TGCGCCAGCAGCCAAGAAGTTCGGACAGGGCCTAATTCACCCCTCCACTTT. The resulting protein is CASSQEVRTGPNSPLHF.